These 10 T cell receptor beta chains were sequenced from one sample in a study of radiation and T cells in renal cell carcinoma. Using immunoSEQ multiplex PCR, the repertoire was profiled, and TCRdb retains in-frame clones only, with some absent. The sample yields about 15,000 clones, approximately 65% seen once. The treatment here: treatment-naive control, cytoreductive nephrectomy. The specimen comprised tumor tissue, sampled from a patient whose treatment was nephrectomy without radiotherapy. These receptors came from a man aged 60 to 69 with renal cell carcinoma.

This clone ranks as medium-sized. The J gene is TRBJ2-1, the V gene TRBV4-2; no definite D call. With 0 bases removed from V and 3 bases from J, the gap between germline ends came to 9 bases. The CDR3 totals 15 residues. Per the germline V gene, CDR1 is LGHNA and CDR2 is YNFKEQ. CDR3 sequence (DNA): TGTGCCAGCAGCCAAGAATGGGCCTTCTACAATGAGCAGTTCTTC. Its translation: CASSQEWAFYNEQFF.

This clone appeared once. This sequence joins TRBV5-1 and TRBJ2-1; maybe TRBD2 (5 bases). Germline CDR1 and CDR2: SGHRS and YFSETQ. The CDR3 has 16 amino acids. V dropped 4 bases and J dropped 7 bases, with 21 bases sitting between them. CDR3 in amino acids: CASSAPDRVRGNEQFF. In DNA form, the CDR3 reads TGCGCCAGCAGCGCGCCCGATCGGGTCCGGGGTAATGAGCAGTTCTTC.

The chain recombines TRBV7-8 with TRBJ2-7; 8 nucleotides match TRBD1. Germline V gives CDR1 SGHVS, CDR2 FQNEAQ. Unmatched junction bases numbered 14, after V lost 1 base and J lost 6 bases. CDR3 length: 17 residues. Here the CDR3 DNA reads TGTGCCAGCAGCTTAGGAAGCTCCCAGGGGGCGCGAGCCGAGCAGTACTTC. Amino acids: CASSLGSSQGARAEQYF.

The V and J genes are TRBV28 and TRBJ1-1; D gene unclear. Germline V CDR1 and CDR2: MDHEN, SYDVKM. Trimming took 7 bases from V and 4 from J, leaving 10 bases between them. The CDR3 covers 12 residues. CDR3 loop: CASNVPSTEAFF. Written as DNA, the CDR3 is TGTGCCAGCAACGTCCCAAGCACTGAAGCTTTCTTT.

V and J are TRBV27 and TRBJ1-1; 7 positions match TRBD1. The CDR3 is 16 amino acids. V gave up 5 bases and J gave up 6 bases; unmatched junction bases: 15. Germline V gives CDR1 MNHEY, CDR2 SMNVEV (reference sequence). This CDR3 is CASSPLRTKQGSEAFF. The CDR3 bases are TGTGCCAGCAGTCCCTTGCGGACAAAACAGGGGTCTGAAGCTTTCTTT.

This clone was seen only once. The CDR3 nucleotides are TGTGCCAGCAGACTAGCGGGCGGGAACAATGAGCAGTTCTTC. Translated, it gives CASRLAGGNNEQFF. V and J are TRBV27 and TRBJ2-1; 9 bases are a match to TRBD2. The V and J ends lost 6 bases and 5 bases, in that order; junction bases with no gene match: 5. Per the germline V gene, CDR1 is MNHEY and CDR2 is SMNVEV (reference sequence). The CDR3 covers 14 residues.

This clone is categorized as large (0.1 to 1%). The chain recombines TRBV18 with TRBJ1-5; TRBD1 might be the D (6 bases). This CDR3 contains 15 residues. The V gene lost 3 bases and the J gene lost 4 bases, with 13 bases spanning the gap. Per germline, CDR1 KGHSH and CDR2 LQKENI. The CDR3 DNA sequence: TGTGCCAGCTCACCTCAGGGGATGGCGAATCAGCCCCAGCATTTT. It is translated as CASSPQGMANQPQHF.

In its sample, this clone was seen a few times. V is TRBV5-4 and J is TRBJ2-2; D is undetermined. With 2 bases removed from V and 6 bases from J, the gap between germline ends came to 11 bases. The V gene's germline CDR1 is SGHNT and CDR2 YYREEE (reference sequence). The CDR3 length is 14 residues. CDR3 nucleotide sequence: TGTGCCAGCAGCTTAGTCCGATCCCCCGGGGAGCTGTTTTTT. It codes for CASSLVRSPGELFF.

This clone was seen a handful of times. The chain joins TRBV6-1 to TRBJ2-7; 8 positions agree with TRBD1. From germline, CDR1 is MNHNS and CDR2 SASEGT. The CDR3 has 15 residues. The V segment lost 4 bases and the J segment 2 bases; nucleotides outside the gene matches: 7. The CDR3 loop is CASSAHSDRAYEQYF. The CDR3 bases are TGTGCCAGCAGTGCCCACTCGGACAGGGCCTACGAGCAGTACTTC.

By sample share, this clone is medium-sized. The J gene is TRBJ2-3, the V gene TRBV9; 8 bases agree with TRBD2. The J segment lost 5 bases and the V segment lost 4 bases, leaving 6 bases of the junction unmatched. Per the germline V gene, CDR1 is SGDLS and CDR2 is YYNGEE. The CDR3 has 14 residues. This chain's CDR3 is CASSRGGPGDTQYF. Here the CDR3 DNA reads TGTGCCAGCAGCCGCGGGGGGCCCGGAGATACGCAGTATTTT.